This T cell receptor beta chain was sequenced for a study of T cell repertoires in cytomegalovirus infection (dated by TCRdb to the late 2010s). Some background on the complete study: Recently identified HLA-C-restricted CMV epitopes, whose presentation resists viral immunomodulation, were targeted by peptide stimulations together with well-studied HLA-B-restricted epitopes. Because public TCR beta signatures pointed to carriage of CMV infection together with the matching HLA type, the HLA type of each donor mattered for the analysis. General findings and caveats noted by the study authors: In both this cohort and an independent roughly 330-donor cohort, the cumulative frequency of public TCR beta family members distinguished carriers of CMV infection plus the relevant HLA type. The ex vivo response was dominated by HLA-C-restricted CMV-specific TCR beta clonotypes, which also provided the single most frequent clonotype in two of eight donors.

The label giving this sample's treatment or condition can be read as: in vitro stimulation with specific CMV peptide epitopes to enrich CMV-specific T cells. Worth noting for this clonotype: Its specific antigen is unknown. No quality values exist for individual bases; no much larger clone is one base distant.

For sequencing, an Illumina HiSeq 1500 was employed. The raw public data were reprocessed by TCRdb itself: fastp quality trimming at Q25, MiXCR clonotype calling, in-frame beta chains only. Rows matching on CDR3 protein sequence are summarized as one entry with the most common DNA and genes. This sample gives about 280,000 distinct CDR3 sequences in total; roughly a fifth of them show up just once. Of the sample, around 20% is held by the ten largest clones. CDR1 and CDR2, per the germline V gene, are MNHEY and SVGAGI. Reading from cysteine to phenylalanine, the CDR3 counts 13 amino acids. The sequence is cut down to CDR3 DNA, 39 bases in frame from base 1. Trimming removed 6 bases from V and 6 bases from J; the gene matches leave 3 bases unexplained.

Here the chain combines TRBV6-5 and TRBJ1-4; 8 nucleotides in the junction match TRBD1. The sequenced sample was cultured PBMCs, obtained from culture after CMV antigen stimulation. This clonotype originated in a human donor in good health (CMV status not recorded). Some clones in this sample may be carry-over from other donors' samples. The CDR3 has the sequence CASSPDRDEKLFF. Read as DNA, the sequence is TGTGCCAGCAGCCCGGACAGGGATGAAAAACTGTTTTTT.